Sequencing of this T cell receptor beta chain was carried out in a study of blood T cells in healthy people across ages. CDR3 length equals 15 residues. Trimming cost V 4 bases and J 5 bases, with 16 bases left between them. Germline CDR1 and CDR2: SGHRS and YFSETQ. Alongside a J-beta primer mix, a sample-barcoded 5' primer served in a second PCR lasting 7 to 11 cycles. TCRdb independently ran MiXCR on the 5' RACE reads; one entry per CDR3 protein. Among roughly 1,800,000 distinct CDR3 sequences listed, 49% were seen once. This chain connects TRBV5-1 to TRBJ2-1; D ambiguous. Material for sequencing was blood. This TCR derives from a woman in her thirties or forties in good health. CDR3 amino acids: CASSTRPNVDNEQFF. CDR3 in DNA: TGCGCCAGCAGCACTCGACCGAATGTAGACAATGAGCAGTTCTTC.